Sequencing of this TCR beta chain was carried out in a study of CD8+ T cells in alopecia areata. About the research overall: Patients took tofacitinib for 6 to 18 months, followed by 6 drug-free months. Study-wide findings and caveats: Patients displayed less clarity in TCR sharing than mice, a finding possibly related to HLA.

Trimming pared 4 bases from V and 3 bases from J, leaving 18 bases between. The germline gives CDR1 LGHNA, CDR2 YNFKEQ. The CDR3 length is 16 residues. Sequencing used cDNA as its template, made by extracting RNA and reverse transcribing it. Only in-frame clones appear in the TCRdb table, and some are missing; sequencing was by immunoSEQ multiplex PCR. The sample carries 150,000 or so clones, about nine tenths recorded once. As concerns this clone: Antigen: not known.

The V and J genes are TRBV4-2 and TRBJ2-5; no clear D gene. The sequence came from a human donor with alopecia areata. Sequenced here: CD8+ T cells sorted from blood, sampled at week 0. CDR3 DNA sequence: TGTGCCAGCAGCCGAACCGACACGGCTCTTGAAGAGACCCAGTACTTC. It encodes CASSRTDTALEETQYF.